This TCR beta chain was sequenced for a study of T cells after yellow fever vaccination. This CDR3 region has 16 residues. Per the germline V gene, CDR1 is LGHNA and CDR2 is YNFKEQ. Trimming removed 2 bases from V and 0 bases from J, with 11 bases in between. TCRdb itself ran the 5' RACE reads through MiXCR, one entry per CDR3 protein. The table has approximately 120,000 distinct CDR3 sequences, around 15% seen once. The gene calls are TRBV4-2 and TRBJ1-3; D is uncertain. The source was CD8+ T cells sorted from PBMCs, collected 5 days after the yellow fever booster vaccination. The receptor was derived from a man aged 18 to 29 who received the YFV17D yellow fever vaccine. In nucleotides, the CDR3 is TGTGCCAGCAGCCAACCCGGGAAGGGCTCTGGAAACACCATATATTTT. Translation: CASSQPGKGSGNTIYF.